These T cell receptor beta chains were read from a single sample in a study of cytomegalovirus exposure and HLA in healthy donors. Profiled with immunoSEQ multiplex PCR; TCRdb holds only in-frame clones, not every one. The sample yields a few hundred thousand clones, approximately 86% seen once. Sequencing was carried out using PBMCs. The receptors shown here come from a young man in good health and CMV-seronegative. The CDR3 runs from the conserved cysteine through the conserved F or W. Fields, in order: clone size, V gene, J gene, D gene, CDR3 DNA, CDR3 protein. D genes are given only for firm matches. A clone size is listed for some rows: how often the clone was seen (once, few, many), or a class if it is expanded.

>NA|TRBV6-5|TRBJ2-1|NA
TGTGCCAGCAGTTACTCTGAACTACGAGAGCAGTTCTTC
CASSYSELREQFF
>NA|TRBV18|TRBJ1-1|NA
TGTGCCAGCTCAACGGTTTTAGATCTGAACACTGAAGCTTTCTTT
CASSTVLDLNTEAFF
>NA|TRBV19|TRBJ2-4|TRBD1
TGTGCCAGTAGTAGGACAGGGGGCAGTGGCAAAAACATTCAGTACTTC
CASSRTGGSGKNIQYF
>NA|TRBV27|TRBJ2-7|NA
TGTGCCAGCAGTTTGTTATCAGGGGCACAGAACGAGCAGTACTTC
CASSLLSGAQNEQYF
>NA|TRBV4-1|TRBJ1-5|TRBD1
TGCGCCAGCAGCCTCTCGGACAGGGGCAATCAGCCCCAGCATTTT
CASSLSDRGNQPQHF
>NA|TRBV5-1|TRBJ2-3|NA
TGCGCCAGCAGCTTGGCCTTTCGGAGCACAGATACGCAGTATTTT
CASSLAFRSTDTQYF
>once|TRBV5-6|TRBJ1-2|TRBD1
TGTGCCAGCAGCTCCACGGACAGGATAAACTATGGCTACACCTTC
CASSSTDRINYGYTF
>NA|TRBV7-9|TRBJ1-6|NA
TGTGCCAGCAGCCCAGGACAGTATTCACCCCTCCACTTT
CASSPGQYSPLHF
>NA|TRBV2|TRBJ1-5|TRBD1
TGTGCCGGTCAAACCGGGACAGGCAATCAGCCCCAGCATTTT
CAGQTGTGNQPQHF
>few|TRBV30|TRBJ1-3|TRBD1
TGTGCCTGGAGGGACAGGGGGCCTGGAAACACCATATATTTT
CAWRDRGPGNTIYF
>NA|TRBV9|TRBJ1-3|TRBD1
TGTGCCAGCAGCGTAGTAGGGACAGGGGTCGGAAACACCATATATTTT
CASSVVGTGVGNTIYF
>NA|TRBV23-1|TRBJ2-7|TRBD2
TGCGCCAGCAGTCAAAGTGGGCTAGCGGGGGGGCGGGGTCCCTACGAGCAGTACTTC
CASSQSGLAGGRGPYEQYF
>few|TRBV10-2|TRBJ2-7|TRBD2
TGCGCCAGCAGTGAGGGGGGAGGGGTGCTCGAGCAGTACTTC
CASSEGGGVLEQYF
>NA|TRBV6-5|TRBJ2-2|NA
TGTGCCAGCAGTCCCTCTCGGGACACCGGGGAGCTGTTTTTT
CASSPSRDTGELFF
>NA|TRBV5-8|TRBJ1-3|TRBD1
TGTGCCAGCAGCATCAAGGGGGCGCCGGGAAACACCATATATTTT
CASSIKGAPGNTIYF
>NA|TRBV6-5|TRBJ1-2|NA
TGTGCCAGCAGTTACCTTCCGGGGGCTAACTATGGCTACACCTTC
CASSYLPGANYGYTF
>NA|TRBV18|TRBJ1-2|TRBD1
TGTGCCAGCTCAGGAGGGACAGGAGGCTACACCTTC
CASSGGTGGYTF